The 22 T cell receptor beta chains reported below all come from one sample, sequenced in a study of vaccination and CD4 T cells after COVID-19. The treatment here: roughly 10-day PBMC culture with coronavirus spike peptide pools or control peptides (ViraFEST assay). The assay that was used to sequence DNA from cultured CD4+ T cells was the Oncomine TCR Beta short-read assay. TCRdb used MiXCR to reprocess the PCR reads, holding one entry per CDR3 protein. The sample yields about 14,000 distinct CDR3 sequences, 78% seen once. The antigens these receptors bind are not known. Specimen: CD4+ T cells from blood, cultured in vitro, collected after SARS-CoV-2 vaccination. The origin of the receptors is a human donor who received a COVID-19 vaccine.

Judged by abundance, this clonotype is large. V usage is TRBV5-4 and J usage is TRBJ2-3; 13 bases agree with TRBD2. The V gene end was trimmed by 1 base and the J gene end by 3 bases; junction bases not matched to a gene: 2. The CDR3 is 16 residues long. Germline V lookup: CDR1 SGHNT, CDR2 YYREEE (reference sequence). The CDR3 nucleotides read TGTGCCAGCAGCTTGACTAGCGGGGGGGAAACAGATACGCAGTATTTT. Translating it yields CASSLTSGGETDTQYF.

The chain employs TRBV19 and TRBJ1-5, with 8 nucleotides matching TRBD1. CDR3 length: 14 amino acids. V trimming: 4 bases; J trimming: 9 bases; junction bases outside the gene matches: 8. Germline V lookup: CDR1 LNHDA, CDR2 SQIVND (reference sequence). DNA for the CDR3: TGTGCCAGTAGTACCCGACAGGGGAGGTGGCCCCAGCATTTT. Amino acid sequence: CASSTRQGRWPQHF.

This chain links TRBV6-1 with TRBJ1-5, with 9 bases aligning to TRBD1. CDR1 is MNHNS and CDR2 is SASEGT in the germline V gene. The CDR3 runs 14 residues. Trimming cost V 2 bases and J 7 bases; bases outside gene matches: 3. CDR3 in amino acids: CASSERQGGQPQHF. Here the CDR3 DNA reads TGTGCCAGCAGTGAAAGACAGGGGGGCCAGCCCCAGCATTTT.

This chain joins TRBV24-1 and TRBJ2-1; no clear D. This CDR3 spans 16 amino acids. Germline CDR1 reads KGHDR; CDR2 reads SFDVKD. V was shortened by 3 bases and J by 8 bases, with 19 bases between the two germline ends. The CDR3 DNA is TGTGCCACCAGTGATCACGATCCGGGTATAGGAGATGAGCAGTTCTTC. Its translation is CATSDHDPGIGDEQFF.

The CDR3 spells CATSISGFGAFF. In DNA, the CDR3 is TGTGCCACCTCAATTTCGGGATTTGGGGCTTTCTTT. V is TRBV15 and J is TRBJ1-1, with D hard to call. In germline, CDR1 is LNHNV, CDR2 YYDKDF (reference sequence). CDR3 size: 12 residues. The V and J ends lost 8 bases and 11 bases respectively, with 18 bases between them.

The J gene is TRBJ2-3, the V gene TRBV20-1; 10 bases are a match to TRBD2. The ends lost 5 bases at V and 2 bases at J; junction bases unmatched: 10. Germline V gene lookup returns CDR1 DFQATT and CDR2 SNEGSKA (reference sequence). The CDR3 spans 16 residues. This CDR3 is CSAEKGLAEITDTQYF. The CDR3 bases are TGCAGTGCTGAGAAAGGACTAGCGGAAATCACAGATACGCAGTATTTT.

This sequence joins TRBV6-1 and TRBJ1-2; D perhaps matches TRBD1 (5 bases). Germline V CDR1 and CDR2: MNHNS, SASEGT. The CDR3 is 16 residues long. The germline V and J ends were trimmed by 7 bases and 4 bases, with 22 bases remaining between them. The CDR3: CASTGGAGRALYGYTF. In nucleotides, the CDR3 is TGTGCCAGCACAGGTGGTGCGGGCAGGGCCCTCTATGGCTACACCTTC.

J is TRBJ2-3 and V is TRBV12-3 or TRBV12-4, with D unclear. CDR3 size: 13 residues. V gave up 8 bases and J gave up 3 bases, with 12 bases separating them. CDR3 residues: CASRSSPTDTQYF. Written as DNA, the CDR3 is TGTGCCAGCCGGTCGAGTCCGACAGATACGCAGTATTTT.

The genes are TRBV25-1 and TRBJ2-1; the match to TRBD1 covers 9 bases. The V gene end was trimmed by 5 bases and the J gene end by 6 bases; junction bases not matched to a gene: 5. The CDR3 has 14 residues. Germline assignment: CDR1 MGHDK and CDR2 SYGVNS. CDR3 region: CASSSPGQGNEQFF. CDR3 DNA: TGTGCCAGCAGTAGCCCGGGACAGGGCAATGAGCAGTTCTTC.

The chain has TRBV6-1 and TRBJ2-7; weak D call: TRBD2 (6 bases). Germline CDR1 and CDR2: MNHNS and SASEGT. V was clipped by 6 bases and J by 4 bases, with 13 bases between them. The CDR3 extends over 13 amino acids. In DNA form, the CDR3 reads TGTGCCAGCAGGCTCAACGGGGGATACGAGCAGTACTTC. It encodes CASRLNGGYEQYF.

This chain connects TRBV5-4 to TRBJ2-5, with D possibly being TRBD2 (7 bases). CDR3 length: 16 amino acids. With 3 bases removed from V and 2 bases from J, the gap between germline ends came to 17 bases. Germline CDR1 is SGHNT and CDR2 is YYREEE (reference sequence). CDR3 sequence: CASSSPLGGEQETQYF. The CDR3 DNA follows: TGTGCCAGCAGCTCGCCCTTAGGGGGGGAACAAGAGACCCAGTACTTC.

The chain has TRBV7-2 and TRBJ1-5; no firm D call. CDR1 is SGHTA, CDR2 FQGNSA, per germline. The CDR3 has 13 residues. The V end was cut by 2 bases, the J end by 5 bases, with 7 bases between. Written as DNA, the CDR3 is TGTGCCAGCAGCTTACGAAGGGATCAGCCCCAGCATTTT. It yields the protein CASSLRRDQPQHF.

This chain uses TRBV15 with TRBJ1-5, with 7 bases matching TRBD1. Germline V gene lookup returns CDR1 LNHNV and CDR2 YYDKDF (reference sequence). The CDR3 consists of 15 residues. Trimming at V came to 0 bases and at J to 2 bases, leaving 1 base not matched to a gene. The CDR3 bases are TGTGCCACCAGCAGAGACGGGACAGGCAATCAGCCCCAGCATTTT. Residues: CATSRDGTGNQPQHF.

Here the CDR3 reads CASSTRGVFNEKLFF. The CDR3 DNA reads as TGTGCCAGCAGCACCAGGGGGGTATTTAATGAAAAACTGTTTTTT. The chain couples TRBV7-2 to TRBJ1-4; 7 nucleotides agree with TRBD1. Losses at the gene ends were 5 bases for V and 4 bases for J; bases not matched to a gene: 7. The CDR3 has 15 residues. CDR1 and CDR2 from the germline V gene are SGHTA and FQGNSA.

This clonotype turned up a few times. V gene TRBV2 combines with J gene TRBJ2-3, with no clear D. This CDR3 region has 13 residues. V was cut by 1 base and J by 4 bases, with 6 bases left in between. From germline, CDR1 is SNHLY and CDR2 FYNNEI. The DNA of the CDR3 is TGTGCCAGCAGTGAAGACGGCCCAGATACGCAGTATTTT. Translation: CASSEDGPDTQYF.

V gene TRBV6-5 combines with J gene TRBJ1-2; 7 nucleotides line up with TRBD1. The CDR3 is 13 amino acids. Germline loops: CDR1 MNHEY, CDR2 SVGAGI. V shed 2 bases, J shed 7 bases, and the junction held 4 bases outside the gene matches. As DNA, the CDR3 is TGTGCCAGCAGTTACAGTGGGACAGCTGGCTACACCTTC. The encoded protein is CASSYSGTAGYTF.

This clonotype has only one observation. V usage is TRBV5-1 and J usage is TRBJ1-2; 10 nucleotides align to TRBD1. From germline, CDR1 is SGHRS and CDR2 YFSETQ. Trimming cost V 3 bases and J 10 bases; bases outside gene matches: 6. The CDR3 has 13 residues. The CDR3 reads CASSWGQGIVYTF. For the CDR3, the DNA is TGCGCCAGCAGCTGGGGACAGGGGATAGTCTACACCTTC.

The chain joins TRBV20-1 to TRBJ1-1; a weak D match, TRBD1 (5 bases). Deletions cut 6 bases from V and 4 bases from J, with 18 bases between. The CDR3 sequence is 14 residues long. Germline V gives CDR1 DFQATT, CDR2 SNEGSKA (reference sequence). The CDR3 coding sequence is TGCAGTGCCGGTCGGGAAGGGGCAGGCACTGAAGCTTTCTTT. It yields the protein CSAGREGAGTEAFF.

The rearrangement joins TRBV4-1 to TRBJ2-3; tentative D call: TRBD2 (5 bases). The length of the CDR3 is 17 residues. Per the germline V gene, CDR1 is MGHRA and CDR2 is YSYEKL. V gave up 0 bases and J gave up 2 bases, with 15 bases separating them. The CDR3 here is CASSQDVPGRITDTQYF. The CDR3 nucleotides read TGCGCCAGCAGCCAAGATGTTCCGGGGAGAATCACAGATACGCAGTATTTT.

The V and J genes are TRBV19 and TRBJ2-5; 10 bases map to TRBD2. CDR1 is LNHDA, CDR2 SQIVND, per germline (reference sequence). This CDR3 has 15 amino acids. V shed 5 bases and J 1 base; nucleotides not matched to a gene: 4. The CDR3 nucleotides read TGTGCCAGTAGTGACGTAGCGGGGGGCCAAGAGACCCAGTACTTC. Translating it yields CASSDVAGGQETQYF.

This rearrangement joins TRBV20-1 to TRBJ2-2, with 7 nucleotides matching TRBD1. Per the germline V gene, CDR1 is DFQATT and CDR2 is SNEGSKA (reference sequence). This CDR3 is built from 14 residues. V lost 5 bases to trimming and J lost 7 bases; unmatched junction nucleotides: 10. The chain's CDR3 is CSAARQGGSGELFF. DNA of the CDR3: TGCAGTGCTGCCAGACAGGGTGGAAGCGGGGAGCTGTTTTTT.

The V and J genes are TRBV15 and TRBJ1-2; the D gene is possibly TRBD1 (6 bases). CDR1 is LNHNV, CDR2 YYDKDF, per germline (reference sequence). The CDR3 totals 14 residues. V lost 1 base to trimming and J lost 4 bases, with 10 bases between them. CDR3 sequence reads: CATSRGSRGYGYTF. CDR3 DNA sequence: TGTGCCACCAGCAGAGGCAGCAGGGGCTATGGCTACACCTTC.